These 30 T cell receptor beta chains were sequenced from one sample in a study of technical replicates of blood from several donors. Assay: immunoSEQ multiplex PCR; the TCRdb copy retains only in-frame clones and omits some. Among 50,000 to 65,000 clones, approximately 92% were seen once, and the ten largest hold 4.3%. Material for sequencing was PBMCs. The source of these receptors is a human donor in good health. Some clones in this sample may be carry-over from other donors' samples.

The CDR3 sequence is CASSQDHVVTPYNSPLHF. The CDR3 bases are TGTGCCAGCAGCCAAGATCACGTGGTGACTCCCTATAATTCACCCCTCCACTTT. This chain joins TRBV4-2 and TRBJ1-6; D gene unclear. V shed 0 bases and J shed 2 bases, with 14 bases lying between them. Germline values: CDR1 LGHNA, CDR2 YNFKEQ. This CDR3 has 18 residues.

The rearrangement links TRBV5-6 to TRBJ1-2; D is undetermined. V was trimmed by 4 bases and J by 9 bases, leaving 19 bases between them. Germline V lookup: CDR1 SGHDT, CDR2 YYEEEE. The CDR3 spans 14 residues. CDR3 sequence: CASSPYDIYGSYTF. The CDR3 DNA is TGTGCCAGCAGCCCATATGATATCTATGGTAGCTACACCTTC. The variable domain in full, completed from reference TRBV5-6 and TRBJ1-2, reads DAGVTQSPTHLIKTRGQQVTLRCSPKSGHDTVSWYQQALGQGPQFIFQYYEEEERQRGNFPDRFSGHQFPNYSSELNVNALLLGDSALYLCASSPYDIYGSYTFGSGTRLTVV.

The V call is TRBV27, the J call TRBJ1-6; 8 bases align to TRBD1. Germline CDR1 and CDR2: MNHEY and SMNVEV (reference sequence). This CDR3 has 15 amino acids. V shed 3 bases, J shed 6 bases, and the junction held 4 bases outside the gene matches. The CDR3 sequence: CASSFGQGGNSPLHF. The CDR3 bases are TGTGCCAGCAGTTTCGGACAGGGAGGTAATTCACCCCTCCACTTT.

A single count supports this clone. The chain is built from TRBV7-6 and TRBJ1-1, with a possible D match to TRBD1 (6 bases). CDR1 is SGHVS and CDR2 is FNYEAQ in the germline V gene. The CDR3 consists of 14 residues. The V and J ends lost 5 bases and 3 bases respectively, with 13 bases between them. DNA for the CDR3: TGTGCCAGCAGCGTTCTACAGGGATACACTGAAGCTTTCTTT. Protein: CASSVLQGYTEAFF.

This clone was seen just once. V usage is TRBV12-5 and J usage is TRBJ2-5, with 12 bases that match TRBD2. CDR1 and CDR2 (germline): LGHNT, FRNRAP. There are 15 residues in the CDR3. Trimming took 5 bases from V and 4 from J; bases not matched to a gene: 5. Written as DNA, the CDR3 is TGTGCTAGTGGTCTGAGGACTAGCGGGATAGAGACCCAGTACTTC. It translates to CASGLRTSGIETQYF.

This rearrangement joins TRBV9 to TRBJ2-1; D is possibly TRBD1 (5 bases). CDR1 is SGDLS, CDR2 YYNGEE, per germline. This CDR3 has 15 residues. V lost 2 bases and J lost 2, with 11 bases in between. CDR3 sequence: CASSVDSKPYNEQFF. Written as DNA, the CDR3 is TGTGCCAGCAGCGTTGACAGTAAACCCTACAATGAGCAGTTCTTC.

V is TRBV7-3 and J is TRBJ2-7; D ambiguous. CDR3 length: 16 amino acids. The germline V gene has CDR1 SGHTA and CDR2 FQGTGA. The V gene lost 0 bases and the J gene lost 2 bases, with 14 bases spanning the gap. The CDR3 spells CASSLTFAKPPYEQYF. The CDR3, as DNA: TGTGCCAGCAGCTTAACGTTTGCGAAACCCCCCTACGAGCAGTACTTC.

J is TRBJ1-1 and V is TRBV4-3; D gene unclear. V lost 0 bases and J lost 10, with 21 bases in between. Per germline, CDR1 LGHNA and CDR2 YSLEER. CDR3 length: 16 residues. As DNA, the CDR3 is TGCGCCAGCAGCCAAGATCTGGGCGCGGGTGTTTTGGTAGCTTTCTTT. It translates to CASSQDLGAGVLVAFF.

The chain employs TRBV6-5 and TRBJ2-6; D is unclear. Germline CDR1 and CDR2: MNHEY and SVGAGI. Trimming took off 6 bases at V and 4 bases at J, with 13 bases between the two ends. The CDR3 covers 15 residues. CDR3 sequence (DNA): TGTGCCAGCAGCCGAAATCCCAGGGGGGCCAACGTCCTGACTTTC. The encoded protein is CASSRNPRGANVLTF.

The rearrangement joins TRBV2 to TRBJ2-1; D is unresolved. The ends were cut back, 2 bases at V and 9 bases at J, with 14 bases in the middle. CDR1 is SNHLY and CDR2 is FYNNEI in the germline V gene. The CDR3 contains 14 residues. This chain's CDR3 is CASSEFGSAREQFF. The CDR3 DNA sequence: TGTGCCAGCAGTGAATTCGGAAGCGCACGTGAGCAGTTCTTC.

The chain joins TRBV5-4 to TRBJ2-1; 8 bases agree with TRBD2. The CDR3 spans 16 residues. After removal of 4 bases from V and 0 bases from J, the junction contained 6 bases not matched to a gene. CDR1 and CDR2 (germline): SGHNT, YYREEE (reference sequence). CDR3 sequence (DNA): TGTGCCAGCAGCGGCGGGGGGCGGAGCTCCTACAATGAGCAGTTCTTC. Translation gives CASSGGGRSSYNEQFF.

The V and J genes are TRBV19 and TRBJ2-1; 8 nucleotides agree with TRBD2. The CDR3 length is 14 residues. Trimming took 11 bases from V and 3 from J; bases not matched to a gene: 9. The germline V gene has CDR1 LNHDA and CDR2 SQIVND (reference sequence). CDR3 nucleotides: TGTGCCGTAAAGGGAGCGGGAGACTACAATGAGCAGTTCTTC. Translation: CAVKGAGDYNEQFF.

The chain links TRBV5-1 to TRBJ2-2; a possible D gene is TRBD1 (6 bases). The CDR3 is 15 residues long. The V end lost 3 bases, the J end lost 2 bases, and 11 bases lay between the germline ends. Germline V CDR1 and CDR2: SGHRS, YFSETQ. CDR3 sequence (DNA): TGCGCCAGCAGCTCTACAGGGCTTAACACCGGGGAGCTGTTTTTT. Its protein product is CASSSTGLNTGELFF.

This clone is a singleton in its sample. The chain employs TRBV7-3 and TRBJ2-5; D remains ambiguous. Germline-derived CDR1 and CDR2 are SGHTA and FQGTGA. V dropped 6 bases and J dropped 7 bases, with 12 bases sitting between them. The CDR3 contains 12 residues. CDR3 protein: CASSVYGGTQYF. The CDR3 DNA reads as TGTGCCAGCAGTGTTTACGGCGGGACCCAGTACTTC. The full variable domain, its missing parts supplied by reference TRBV7-3 and TRBJ2-5, is GAGVSQTPSNKVTEKGKYVELRCDPISGHTALYWYRQSLGQGPEFLIYFQGTGAADDSGLPNDRFFAVRPEGSVSTLKIQRTERGDSAVYLCASSVYGGTQYFGPGTRLLVL.

Note on this clone: At one end the junction does not follow the germline gene, possibly because of a read error. The chain employs TRBV4-1 and TRBJ2-1; 13 bases are shared with TRBD2. Germline V CDR1 and CDR2: MGHRA, YSYEKL. The CDR3 is 16 amino acids. CDR3 region: CASSLRSWTSGGATVF. CDR3 sequence (DNA): TGCGCCAGCAGCCTACGATCGTGGACTAGCGGGGGCGCCACGGTCTTC.

V gene TRBV6-5 combines with J gene TRBJ2-7; 9 bases are a match to TRBD2. From germline, CDR1 is MNHEY and CDR2 SVGAGI. J gave up 5 bases and V 0 bases, and 5 bases lay outside the gene matches. This CDR3 has 15 amino acids. DNA for the CDR3: TGTGCCAGCAGTTACTCCTGGCGGGAGGGTAACGAGCAGTACTTC. Translating gives CASSYSWREGNEQYF.

V is TRBV7-6 and J is TRBJ2-7, with 8 nucleotides matching TRBD2. Germline assignment: CDR1 SGHVS and CDR2 FNYEAQ. This CDR3 is built from 14 residues. The V segment lost 5 bases and the J segment 2 bases; nucleotides outside the gene matches: 5. The CDR3 sequence: CASSTLAGTYEQYF. The CDR3 nucleotides are TGTGCCAGCAGCACATTAGCGGGAACCTACGAGCAGTACTTC.

The genes are TRBV19 and TRBJ2-7; 9 bases are a match to TRBD2. The germline CDR1 and CDR2 sequences are LNHDA and SQIVND (reference sequence). The CDR3 spans 16 residues. The J segment lost 0 bases and the V segment lost 3 bases, leaving 6 bases of the junction unmatched. This chain's CDR3 is CASSIVAGVRSYEQYF. The CDR3 DNA reads TGTGCCAGTAGTATTGTAGCGGGGGTACGCTCCTACGAGCAGTACTTC.

The chain joins TRBV5-1 to TRBJ2-1; 11 bases fit TRBD2. This CDR3 spans 15 amino acids. J lost 9 bases, V lost 2 bases, and 7 bases had no gene match. CDR1 and CDR2 from the germline V gene are SGHRS and YFSETQ. DNA of the CDR3: TGCGCCAGCAGCTTCATAGCGGGGGGGGCCGGTGAGCAGTTCTTC. It encodes CASSFIAGGAGEQFF.

The V and J genes are TRBV7-8 and TRBJ1-1; D is undetermined. The CDR3 sequence is 15 residues long. Germline-derived CDR1 and CDR2 are SGHVS and FQNEAQ. Between the trimmed V and J ends, which lost 5 bases and 1 base, there was a span of 14 bases. The CDR3 DNA follows: TGTGCCAGCAGCCCTAGTCGCCAGACGAACACTGAAGCTTTCTTT. Protein product: CASSPSRQTNTEAFF.

The chain employs TRBV5-5 and TRBJ2-4, with D possibly being TRBD2 (7 bases). The CDR3 extends over 19 amino acids. Germline assignment: CDR1 SGHKS and CDR2 YYEKEE (reference sequence). The V end was cut by 0 bases, the J end by 1 base, with 20 bases between. The CDR3 protein is CASSLAADGGRGAKNIQYF. In nucleotides, the CDR3 is TGTGCCAGCAGCTTGGCGGCCGACGGGGGGCGCGGGGCCAAAAACATTCAGTACTTC.

The rearrangement uses TRBV29-1 and TRBJ2-3, with 10 nucleotides matching TRBD1. The V gene's germline CDR1 is SQVTM and CDR2 ANQGSEA. Losses at the gene ends were 3 bases for V and 3 bases for J; bases not matched to a gene: 3. CDR3 length: 14 amino acids. The CDR3 DNA reads as TGCAGCGTTGAGGGGGACAGGGGAACAGATACGCAGTATTTT. The encoded protein is CSVEGDRGTDTQYF.

This clone was detected once. DNA for the CDR3: TGTGCCAGCAAAGGGGGGGCGAGGACCTACGAGCAGTACTTC. Encoded protein: CASKGGARTYEQYF. The chain combines TRBV28 with TRBJ2-7; perhaps TRBD2 as D (7 bases). Germline V gene sequence: CDR1 MDHEN, CDR2 SYDVKM. The ends were cut back, 7 bases at V and 2 bases at J, with 15 bases in the middle. The length of the CDR3 is 14 residues.

This clone was picked up one time. This rearrangement joins TRBV15 to TRBJ2-7; TRBD1 aligns across 7 bases. V shed 0 bases, J shed 6 bases, and the junction held 8 bases outside the gene matches. The CDR3 sequence is 15 residues long. Germline CDR1 LNHNV, CDR2 YYDKDF (reference sequence). CDR3 coding DNA: TGTGCCACCAGCAGAGACGCAGGGGGAATCGGCGAGCAGTACTTC. Translating gives CATSRDAGGIGEQYF.

J is TRBJ1-6 and V is TRBV4-2; 8 bases map to TRBD1. The CDR3 is 16 amino acids. With V trimmed by 4 bases and J by 5 bases, 7 bases remained unmatched. Germline CDR1 and CDR2: LGHNA and YNFKEQ. CDR3 sequence reads: CASSLGQGRNNSPLHF. In nucleotides, the CDR3 is TGTGCCAGCAGCCTCGGACAGGGTCGGAATAATTCACCCCTCCACTTT.

The V and J genes are TRBV5-1 and TRBJ1-3; the D gene is possibly TRBD1 (6 bases). The CDR3 is made up of 17 amino acids. V lost 4 bases to trimming and J lost 0 bases, with 17 bases between them. Germline CDR1 reads SGHRS; CDR2 reads YFSETQ. CDR3 nucleotides: TGCGCCAGCAGCCGAGATGGACAGTCCTACTCTGGAAACACCATATATTTT. Its protein product is CASSRDGQSYSGNTIYF.

The V and J genes are TRBV11-1 and TRBJ1-2, with a weak D call TRBD1 (5 bases). The V end lost 4 bases, the J end lost 0 bases, and 12 bases lay between the germline ends. The CDR3 spans 15 residues. CDR1 SGHAT and CDR2 FQDESV come from the germline V gene (reference sequence). For the CDR3, the DNA is TGTGCCAGCAGCTCGGACACGGAAGCTAACTATGGCTACACCTTC. The encoded protein is CASSSDTEANYGYTF.

The CDR3 spells CAIRGQRGVTGELFF. The CDR3 coding sequence is TGTGCCATCCGTGGCCAGCGGGGGGTTACCGGGGAGCTGTTTTTT. The V call is TRBV7-2, the J call TRBJ2-2; 9 bases match TRBD2. Germline V gene lookup returns CDR1 SGHTA and CDR2 FQGNSA. This CDR3 contains 15 residues. Trimming at V came to 10 bases and at J to 5 bases, leaving 11 bases not matched to a gene.

This chain connects TRBV19 to TRBJ1-3; TRBD1 aligns across 7 bases. From germline, CDR1 is LNHDA and CDR2 SQIVND (reference sequence). With 6 bases clipped from V and 3 bases from J, the junction kept 5 bases outside the gene matches. The CDR3 totals 14 residues. As DNA, the CDR3 is TGTGCCAGTAGGAGACAGGGCGATGGAAACACCATATATTTT. This encodes CASRRQGDGNTIYF. The complete variable domain, with remaining parts taken from reference TRBV19 and TRBJ1-3, reads DGGITQSPKYLFRKEGQNVTLSCEQNLNHDAMYWYRQDPGQGLRLIYYSQIVNDFQKGDIAEGYSVSREKKESFPLTVTSAQKNPTAFYLCASRRQGDGNTIYFGEGSWLTVV.

The chain recombines TRBV4-2 with TRBJ2-2; possibly TRBD2 for D (6 bases). V lost 1 base and J 8 bases, leaving 11 bases between the germline ends. Germline V gene lookup returns CDR1 LGHNA and CDR2 YNFKEQ. There are 14 residues in the CDR3. The CDR3 loop is CASSQVASGGELFF. CDR3 sequence (DNA): TGTGCCAGCAGCCAAGTAGCGAGCGGGGGGGAGCTGTTTTTT.